The 25 T cell receptor beta chains in this list originate from one sample, sequenced in a study of blood T cell repertoires in COVID-19. Method: immunoSEQ multiplex PCR; TCRdb's copy keeps in-frame clones and lacks some. Here the sample spans 300,000 to 450,000 clones, 70% to 90% being singletons. Sequencing input: peripheral blood. These receptors all come from a human donor in a cohort sampled during active COVID-19.

This rearrangement joins TRBV7-2 to TRBJ1-5; D unclear. Germline values: CDR1 SGHTA, CDR2 FQGNSA. Trimming cost V 1 base and J 1 base, with 11 bases left between them. The CDR3 covers 16 residues. The CDR3 loop is CASSLEPGRSNQPQHF. CDR3 sequence (DNA): TGTGCCAGCAGCTTAGAACCGGGAAGGAGCAATCAGCCCCAGCATTTT.

The chain's CDR3 is CASRGDLMNTEAFF. The CDR3 DNA sequence: TGTGCCAGCAGAGGGGATCTCATGAACACTGAAGCTTTCTTT. The J gene is TRBJ1-1, the V gene TRBV5-4, with D perhaps TRBD1 (5 bases). V lost 5 bases, J lost 0 bases, and 11 bases lay in between. Per germline, CDR1 SGHNT and CDR2 YYREEE (reference sequence). This CDR3 is 14 amino acids long.

The DNA for the CDR3 is TGTGTCGCCGCGGGACTAGCGGACGGATACGAGCAGTACTTC. Amino acids: CVAAGLADGYEQYF. The V and J genes are TRBV7-2 and TRBJ2-7, with 11 bases that match TRBD2. The CDR3 consists of 14 residues. Germline V gene sequence: CDR1 SGHTA, CDR2 FQGNSA.

This chain uses TRBV28 with TRBJ1-6; D unclear. Trimming stripped 11 bases from V and 3 bases from J, with 11 bases between. CDR3 length: 13 residues. From germline, CDR1 is MDHEN and CDR2 SYDVKM. The CDR3 spells CAATLGYNSPLHF. CDR3 sequence (DNA): TGTGCCGCGACTCTCGGCTATAATTCACCCCTCCACTTT.

The chain joins TRBV7-3 to TRBJ2-3; 7 nucleotides match TRBD2. CDR1 is SGHTA and CDR2 is FQGTGA in the germline V gene. V was clipped by 5 bases and J by 2 bases; unmatched bases: 4. This CDR3 has 14 residues. This CDR3 reads CASSSGIHTDTQYF. The CDR3 DNA sequence: TGTGCCAGCAGCAGCGGGATCCACACAGATACGCAGTATTTT.

The genes are TRBV10-2 and TRBJ2-5; D call uncertain. The V and J ends lost 10 bases and 4 bases respectively, with 22 bases between them. Per germline, CDR1 WSHSY and CDR2 SAAADI. This CDR3 spans 15 amino acids. CDR3 in DNA: TGCGCCACCTCCGCCCGAAAGCAGTCGGGAGAGACCCAGTACTTC. It codes for CATSARKQSGETQYF.

The chain recombines TRBV11-2 with TRBJ1-1, with D possibly being TRBD1 (6 bases). The CDR3 runs to 16 residues. Trimming cost V 0 bases and J 4 bases, with 15 bases left between them. Germline CDR1 SGHAT, CDR2 FQNNGV. CDR3 in amino acids: CASSLDAGGLSTEAFF. As DNA, the CDR3 is TGTGCCAGCAGCTTAGACGCCGGGGGGCTGAGCACTGAAGCTTTCTTT.

Regarding this clone: One end of the junction fails to match germline, which may point to a read error. This chain uses TRBV29-1 with TRBJ1-1, with D possibly matching TRBD1 (5 bases). The CDR3 loop spans 12 amino acids. From germline, CDR1 is SQVTM and CDR2 ANQGSEA. The DNA for the CDR3 is TGCAGCGTGGAAGGACAGAACACTGAAGCTTTCTTT. Its protein is CSVEGQNTEAFF.

This chain joins TRBV2 and TRBJ2-4; no reliable D call. Germline V gene lookup returns CDR1 SNHLY and CDR2 FYNNEI. The CDR3 contains 14 residues. The germline V and J ends were trimmed by 7 bases and 3 bases, with 13 bases remaining between them. The CDR3 nucleotides read TGTGCCAGCAAACTCCCCAGGTACAAAAACATTCAGTACTTC. Its translation: CASKLPRYKNIQYF.

The gene calls are TRBV28 and TRBJ2-1; D is perhaps TRBD1 (5 bases). The germline CDR1 and CDR2 sequences are MDHEN and SYDVKM. V lost 6 bases and J lost 1, with 16 bases in between. This CDR3 region has 16 residues. CDR3: CASRTPGYPSYNEQFF. The CDR3 DNA follows: TGTGCCAGCAGAACTCCAGGGTACCCTTCCTACAATGAGCAGTTCTTC.

The gene calls are TRBV5-6 and TRBJ2-1; 7 nucleotides agree with TRBD2. The V and J ends lost 4 bases and 6 bases, in that order; junction bases with no gene match: 10. Germline CDR1 SGHDT, CDR2 YYEEEE. The CDR3 consists of 15 residues. CDR3 sequence: CASSPLGGPFNEQFF. The CDR3 coding sequence is TGTGCCAGCAGCCCTCTGGGAGGGCCCTTCAATGAGCAGTTCTTC.

This clone was counted a few times. The V and J genes are TRBV30 and TRBJ1-6, with TRBD1 as a possible D gene (6 bases). The CDR3 spans 15 residues. Trimming took off 6 bases at V and 7 bases at J, with 19 bases between the two ends. Germline V gene data show CDR1 as GTSNPN and CDR2 as SVGIG (reference sequence). The CDR3 region is CACQTVSGQNSPLHF. The CDR3 DNA is TGTGCCTGCCAAACGGTATCGGGACAAAATTCACCCCTCCACTTT.

J is TRBJ1-2 and V is TRBV9, with TRBD1 identical over 10 bases. The V segment lost 2 bases and the J segment 7 bases; nucleotides outside the gene matches: 8. Germline CDR1 reads SGDLS; CDR2 reads YYNGEE. The CDR3 spans 15 residues. The CDR3 nucleotides are TGTGCCAGCAGCGTCGGGACAGGGGTGACGGGTGGCTACACCTTC. Translating gives CASSVGTGVTGGYTF.

This chain links TRBV2 with TRBJ2-7, with 11 bases matching TRBD1. The CDR3 has 14 amino acids. Germline V gives CDR1 SNHLY, CDR2 FYNNEI. J was trimmed by 7 bases and V by 3 bases; bases with no gene match: 5. CDR3 residues: CASSEARDRGEQYF. CDR3 sequence (DNA): TGTGCCAGCAGTGAGGCCCGGGACAGGGGGGAGCAGTACTTC.

This clone was detected only once. The CDR3 reads CASSGDPGQGRNNEQFF. CDR3 coding DNA: TGTGCCAGCAGTGGGGACCCGGGACAGGGTAGAAACAATGAGCAGTTCTTC. The genes are TRBV6-1 and TRBJ2-1, with TRBD1 identical over 9 bases. Germline CDR1 MNHNS, CDR2 SASEGT. J was trimmed by 5 bases and V by 4 bases; bases with no gene match: 12. The CDR3 is 17 residues long.

This rearrangement joins TRBV7-9 to TRBJ1-2; possibly TRBD1 for D (6 bases). The CDR3 covers 14 residues. In germline, CDR1 is SEHNR, CDR2 FQNEAQ (reference sequence). Trimming removed 5 bases from V and 8 bases from J, with 18 bases in between. CDR3 residues: CASSPTGSSGGYTF. The CDR3 nucleotides are TGTGCCAGCAGCCCGACAGGTTCTTCGGGGGGCTACACCTTC.

The chain combines TRBV4-1 with TRBJ2-7; 11 bases are shared with TRBD1. V trimming: 4 bases; J trimming: 6 bases; junction bases outside the gene matches: 17. The CDR3 is made up of 18 amino acids. CDR1 is MGHRA, CDR2 YSYEKL, per germline. CDR3 nucleotides: TGCGCCAGCAGCCTCCCACCCTGGGGGGACAGGGGGGGCTCCGAGCAGTACTTC. This codes for CASSLPPWGDRGGSEQYF.

This sequence joins TRBV4-2 and TRBJ1-3, with 7 bases matching TRBD1. V shed 2 bases, J shed 0 bases, and the junction held 4 bases outside the gene matches. Germline V gene data show CDR1 as LGHNA and CDR2 as YNFKEQ. This CDR3 spans 16 amino acids. CDR3: CASSQRTGISGNTIYF. The CDR3 coding sequence is TGTGCCAGCAGCCAAAGGACAGGCATCTCTGGAAACACCATATATTTT.

The chain carries TRBV5-1 and TRBJ2-7; TRBD1 matches 9 bases. J gave up 5 bases and V 4 bases, and 16 bases lay outside the gene matches. Germline CDR1 SGHRS, CDR2 YFSETQ. The CDR3 runs to 17 residues. CDR3 coding DNA: TGCGCCAGCAGCATTATGATCGGGACAGGGACGGGAAACGAGCAGTACTTC. Encoded protein: CASSIMIGTGTGNEQYF.

By proportion, this clone is medium-sized. This chain links TRBV2 with TRBJ2-7, with 9 bases aligning to TRBD2. J was trimmed by 0 bases and V by 3 bases; bases with no gene match: 3. The CDR3 has 15 residues. Germline CDR1 is SNHLY and CDR2 is FYNNEI. CDR3 nucleotide sequence: TGTGCCAGCAGTGATTTAGCGGGAGTCTCCTACGAGCAGTACTTC. This codes for CASSDLAGVSYEQYF.

The sample holds one count of this clone. The chain has TRBV12-3 or TRBV12-4 and TRBJ1-2; possibly TRBD1 for D (5 bases). Trimming pared 5 bases from V and 9 bases from J, leaving 16 bases between. The CDR3 is made up of 13 amino acids. The CDR3 region has the DNA TGTGCCAGCAGTACCCGGAGGGGTGCGAGCTACACCTTC. This translates into CASSTRRGASYTF.

The chain uses TRBV5-1 and TRBJ2-2; possibly TRBD2 for D (6 bases). V was pared by 4 bases and J by 7 bases, with 11 bases between. CDR3 length: 13 amino acids. Germline CDR1 is SGHRS and CDR2 is YFSETQ. This CDR3 reads CASSVREFGELFF. Here the CDR3 DNA reads TGCGCCAGCAGCGTACGGGAGTTCGGGGAGCTGTTTTTT.

The gene calls are TRBV4-1 and TRBJ2-5; 8 nucleotides line up with TRBD2. The CDR3 has 16 amino acids. J was trimmed by 0 bases and V by 2 bases; bases with no gene match: 5. Germline V lookup: CDR1 MGHRA, CDR2 YSYEKL. CDR3 DNA sequence: TGCGCCAGCAGCCAAAGAGTAGCGGGGTACCAAGAGACCCAGTACTTC. Translating gives CASSQRVAGYQETQYF.

The chain has TRBV20-1 and TRBJ1-1, with D unresolved. Germline CDR1 DFQATT, CDR2 SNEGSKA (reference sequence). CDR3 length: 11 residues. Trimming removed 5 bases from V and 0 bases from J, with 4 bases in between. CDR3 region: CSAEVNTEAFF. CDR3 DNA sequence: TGCAGTGCTGAGGTGAACACTGAAGCTTTCTTT.

This chain links TRBV29-1 with TRBJ2-7; TRBD2 agrees at 7 bases. Germline lookup yields CDR1 SQVTM and CDR2 ANQGSEA. Trimming took 4 bases from V and 3 from J; bases not matched to a gene: 6. The CDR3 is 13 residues long. The CDR3 DNA reads as TGCAGCGTTGGGACTAGGAGTAACTACGAGCAGTACTTC. This translates into CSVGTRSNYEQYF.